Below are 2 T cell receptor beta chains sequenced from a single sample in a study of cytomegalovirus exposure and HLA in healthy donors. The PCR contained 60 Vbeta and 13 Jbeta primers. This table comes from immunoSEQ multiplex PCR, and its TCRdb copy is limited to in-frame clones, with some not included. The table has 100,000 to 150,000 clones, about 73% seen once. The source material was PBMCs. These receptors came from a woman between 40 and 55 years old in good health and CMV-seronegative.

The V call is TRBV27, the J call TRBJ2-5, with 13 bases fitting TRBD2. The DNA matches TRBJ2-7 better at its end, which makes the J call doubtful. CDR3 length: 13 residues. The germline gives CDR1 MNHEY, CDR2 SMNVEV (reference sequence). CDR3 sequence reads: CASRTSGSDEQYF. CDR3 nucleotides: TGTGCCAGCCGGACTAGCGGGAGCGACGAGCAGTACTTC.

The chain carries TRBV5-1 and TRBJ2-2; D possibly corresponds to TRBD2 (6 bases). Deletions cut 5 bases from V and 6 bases from J, with 14 bases between. This CDR3 has 14 amino acids. Looked up from germline, CDR1 is SGHRS and CDR2 is YFSETQ. CDR3 nucleotide sequence: TGCGCCAGCAGTAGGGCTAGCGAGGCCGGGGAGCTGTTTTTT. Amino acids: CASSRASEAGELFF.